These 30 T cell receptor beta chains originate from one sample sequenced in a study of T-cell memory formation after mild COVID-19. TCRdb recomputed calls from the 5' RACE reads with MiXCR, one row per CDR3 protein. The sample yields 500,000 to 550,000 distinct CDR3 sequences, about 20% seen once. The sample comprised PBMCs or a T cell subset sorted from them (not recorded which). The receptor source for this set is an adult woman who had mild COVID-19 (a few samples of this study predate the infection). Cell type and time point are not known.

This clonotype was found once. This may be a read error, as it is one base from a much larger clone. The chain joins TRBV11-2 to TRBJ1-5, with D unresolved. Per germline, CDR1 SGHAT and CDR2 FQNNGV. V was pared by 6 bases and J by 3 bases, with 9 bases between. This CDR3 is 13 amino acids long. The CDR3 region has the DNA TGTGCCAGCAGATTACACCTCAATCAGCCCCAGCATTTT. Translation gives CASRLHLNQPQHF. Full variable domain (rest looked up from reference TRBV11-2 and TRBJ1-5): EAGVAQSPRYKIIEKRQSVAFWCNPISGHATLYWYQQILGQGPKLLIQFQNNGVVDDSQLPKDRFSAERLKGVDSTLKIQPAKLEDSAVYLCASRLHLNQPQHFGDGTRLSIL.

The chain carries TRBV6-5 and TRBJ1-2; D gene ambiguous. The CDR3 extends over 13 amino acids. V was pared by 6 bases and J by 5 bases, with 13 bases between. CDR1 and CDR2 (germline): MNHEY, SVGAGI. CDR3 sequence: CASRPGRQYGYTF. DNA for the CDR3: TGTGCCAGCAGGCCAGGACGGCAGTATGGCTACACCTTC.

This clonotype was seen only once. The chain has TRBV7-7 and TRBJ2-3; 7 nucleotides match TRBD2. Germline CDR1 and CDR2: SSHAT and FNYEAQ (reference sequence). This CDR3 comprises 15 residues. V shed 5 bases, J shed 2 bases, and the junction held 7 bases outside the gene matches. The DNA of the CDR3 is TGTGCCAGCAGCAAAGGGGAGGGGTACACAGATACGCAGTATTTT. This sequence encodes CASSKGEGYTDTQYF.

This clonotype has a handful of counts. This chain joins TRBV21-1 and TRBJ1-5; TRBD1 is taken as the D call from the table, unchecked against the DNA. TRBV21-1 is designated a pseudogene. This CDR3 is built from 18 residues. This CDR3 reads CASSAGTREENSNQPQHF. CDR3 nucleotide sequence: TGTGCCAGCAGCGCCGGGACGAGGGAGGAAAATAGCAATCAGCCCCAGCATTTT.

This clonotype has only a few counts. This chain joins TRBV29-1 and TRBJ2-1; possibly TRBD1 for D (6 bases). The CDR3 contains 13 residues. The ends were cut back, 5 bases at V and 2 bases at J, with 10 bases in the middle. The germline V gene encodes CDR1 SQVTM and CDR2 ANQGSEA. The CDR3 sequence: CSVSGQPYNEQFF. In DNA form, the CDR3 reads TGCAGCGTTTCTGGACAGCCCTACAATGAGCAGTTCTTC.

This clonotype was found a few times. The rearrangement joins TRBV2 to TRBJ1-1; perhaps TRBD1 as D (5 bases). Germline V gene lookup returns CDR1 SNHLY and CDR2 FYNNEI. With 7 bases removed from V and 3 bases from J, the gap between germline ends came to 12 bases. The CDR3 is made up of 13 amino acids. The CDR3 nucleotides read TGTGCCAGCACCGGGGGGATAGACACTGAAGCTTTCTTT. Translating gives CASTGGIDTEAFF.

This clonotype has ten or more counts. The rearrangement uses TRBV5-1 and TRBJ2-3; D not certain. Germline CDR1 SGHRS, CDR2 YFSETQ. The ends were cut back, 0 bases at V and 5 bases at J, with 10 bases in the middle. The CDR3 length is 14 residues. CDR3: CASSLGVVEDTQYF. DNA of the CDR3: TGCGCCAGCAGCTTGGGGGTAGTAGAAGATACGCAGTATTTT. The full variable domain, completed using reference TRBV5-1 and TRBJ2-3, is KAGVTQTPRYLIKTRGQQVTLSCSPISGHRSVSWYQQTPGQGLQFLFEYFSETQRNKGNFPGRFSGRQFSNSRSEMNVSTLELGDSALYLCASSLGVVEDTQYFGPGTRLTVL.

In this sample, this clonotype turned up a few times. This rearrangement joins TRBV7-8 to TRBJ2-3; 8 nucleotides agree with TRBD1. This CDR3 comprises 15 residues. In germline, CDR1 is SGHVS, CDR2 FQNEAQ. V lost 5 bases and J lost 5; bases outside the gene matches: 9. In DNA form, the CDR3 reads TGTGCCAGCAGCCCCCGACAGGGGATGAGAGATACGCAGTATTTT. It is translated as CASSPRQGMRDTQYF.

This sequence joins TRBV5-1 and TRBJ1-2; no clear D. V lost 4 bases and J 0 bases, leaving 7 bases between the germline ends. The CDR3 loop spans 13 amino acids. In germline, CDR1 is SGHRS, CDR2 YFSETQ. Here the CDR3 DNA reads TGCGCCAGCAGCGATACCCCTAACTATGGCTACACCTTC. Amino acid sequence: CASSDTPNYGYTF.

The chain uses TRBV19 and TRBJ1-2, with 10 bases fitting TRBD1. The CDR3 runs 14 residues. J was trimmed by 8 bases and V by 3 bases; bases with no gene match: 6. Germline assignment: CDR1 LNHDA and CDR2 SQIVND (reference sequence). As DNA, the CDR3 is TGTGCCAGTAGTATGCCGGGACAGGGGTACGGCTACACCTTC. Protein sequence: CASSMPGQGYGYTF.

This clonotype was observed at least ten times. The CDR3 coding sequence is TGCGCCAGCAGCTTGGTTCTAGGGCCGGAAGGCTACACCTTC. It translates to CASSLVLGPEGYTF. The chain combines TRBV5-1 with TRBJ1-2, with D uncertain. There are 14 residues in the CDR3. V lost 0 bases to trimming and J lost 8 bases, with 14 bases between them. Per germline, CDR1 SGHRS and CDR2 YFSETQ.

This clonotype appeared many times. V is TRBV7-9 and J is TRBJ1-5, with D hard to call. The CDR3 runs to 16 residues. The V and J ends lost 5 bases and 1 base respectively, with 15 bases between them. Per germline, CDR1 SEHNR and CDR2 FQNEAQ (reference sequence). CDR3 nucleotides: TGTGCCAGCAGCCCCGAACCGGACGGAAGCAATCAGCCCCAGCATTTT. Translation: CASSPEPDGSNQPQHF.

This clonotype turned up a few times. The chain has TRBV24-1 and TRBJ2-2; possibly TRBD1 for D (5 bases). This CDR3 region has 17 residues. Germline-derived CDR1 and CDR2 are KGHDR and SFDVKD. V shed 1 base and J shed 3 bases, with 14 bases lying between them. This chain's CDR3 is CATSDLEGAPYTGELFF. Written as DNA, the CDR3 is TGTGCCACCAGTGATTTAGAAGGGGCGCCCTACACCGGGGAGCTGTTTTTT.

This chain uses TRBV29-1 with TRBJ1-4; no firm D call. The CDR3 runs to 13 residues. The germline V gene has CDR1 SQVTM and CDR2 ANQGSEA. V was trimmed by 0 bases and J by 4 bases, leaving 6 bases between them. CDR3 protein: CSVEDGLNEKLFF. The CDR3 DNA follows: TGCAGCGTTGAAGACGGCCTTAATGAAAAACTGTTTTTT.

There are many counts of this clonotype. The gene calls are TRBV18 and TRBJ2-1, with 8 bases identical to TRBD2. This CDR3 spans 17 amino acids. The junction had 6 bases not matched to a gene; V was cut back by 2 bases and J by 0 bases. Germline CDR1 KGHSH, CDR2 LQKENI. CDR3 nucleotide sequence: TGTGCCAGCTCACCAGCGGGGGGCCCAAGCTCCTACAATGAGCAGTTCTTC. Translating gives CASSPAGGPSSYNEQFF.

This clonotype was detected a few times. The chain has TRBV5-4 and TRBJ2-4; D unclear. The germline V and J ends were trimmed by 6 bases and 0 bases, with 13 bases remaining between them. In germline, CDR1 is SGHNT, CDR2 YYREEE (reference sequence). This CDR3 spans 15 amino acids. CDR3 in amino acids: CASKVDQGAKNIQYF. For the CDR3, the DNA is TGTGCCAGCAAAGTGGACCAAGGAGCCAAAAACATTCAGTACTTC.

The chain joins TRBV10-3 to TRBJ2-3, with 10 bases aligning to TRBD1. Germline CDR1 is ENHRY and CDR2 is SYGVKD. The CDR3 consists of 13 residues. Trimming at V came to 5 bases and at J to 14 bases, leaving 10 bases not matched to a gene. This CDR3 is CAISSDDRGLRYF. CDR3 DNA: TGTGCCATCAGTTCGGATGACAGGGGGCTTCGGTATTTT.

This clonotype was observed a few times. The CDR3, as DNA: TGTGCCAGCAGCCTCGGTCGGGGCCCCCAAGAGACCCAGTACTTC. Its protein is CASSLGRGPQETQYF. The rearrangement joins TRBV7-3 to TRBJ2-5; the D call may be TRBD1 or TRBD2 (5 bases each). CDR3 length equals 15 residues. Trimming took 5 bases from V and 1 from J, leaving 14 bases between them. CDR1 and CDR2 from the germline V gene are SGHTA and FQGTGA.

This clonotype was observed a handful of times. The CDR3 DNA reads as TGTGCCATCAGTGCAGACAGGGGTAGCACAGATACGCAGTATTTT. Its protein is CAISADRGSTDTQYF. This chain joins TRBV10-3 and TRBJ2-3, with TRBD1 matching 8 bases. J lost 0 bases, V lost 4 bases, and 3 bases had no gene match. Germline V lookup: CDR1 ENHRY, CDR2 SYGVKD. This CDR3 is built from 15 residues.

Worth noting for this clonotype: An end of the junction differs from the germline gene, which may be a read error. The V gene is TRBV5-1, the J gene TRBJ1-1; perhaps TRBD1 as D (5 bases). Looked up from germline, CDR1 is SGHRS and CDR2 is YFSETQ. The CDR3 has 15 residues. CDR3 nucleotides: TGTGCCAGCAGCTTAGGACCCAGGGCGAACACTGAAGCTTTCTTT. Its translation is CASSLGPRANTEAFF.

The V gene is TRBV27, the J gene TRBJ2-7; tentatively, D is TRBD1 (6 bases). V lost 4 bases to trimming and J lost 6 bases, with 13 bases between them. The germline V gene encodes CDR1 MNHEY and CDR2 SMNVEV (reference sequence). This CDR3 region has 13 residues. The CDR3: CASSYYTGSEQYF. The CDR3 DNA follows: TGTGCCAGCAGTTATTATACAGGGAGCGAGCAGTACTTC.

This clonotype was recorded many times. The CDR3 region has the DNA TGTGCCAGCAGCTTAGTAGCGGGAGGGCCAGAGACCCAGTACTTC. It translates to CASSLVAGGPETQYF. The chain has TRBV7-2 and TRBJ2-5; 11 bases fit TRBD2. Trimming cost V 1 base and J 4 bases; bases outside gene matches: 2. The CDR3 totals 15 residues. The germline V gene has CDR1 SGHTA and CDR2 FQGNSA.

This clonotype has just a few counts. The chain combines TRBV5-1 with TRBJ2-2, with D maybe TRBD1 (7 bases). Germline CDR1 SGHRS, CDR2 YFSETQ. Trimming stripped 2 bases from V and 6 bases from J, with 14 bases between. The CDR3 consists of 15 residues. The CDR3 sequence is CASSFTGDSSGELFF. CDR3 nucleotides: TGCGCCAGCAGCTTTACGGGGGACAGTTCCGGGGAGCTGTTTTTT.

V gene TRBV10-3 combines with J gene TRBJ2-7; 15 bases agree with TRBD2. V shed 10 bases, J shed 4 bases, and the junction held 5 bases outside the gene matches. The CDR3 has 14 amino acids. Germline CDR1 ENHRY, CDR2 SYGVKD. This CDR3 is CATGTSGGKYEQYF. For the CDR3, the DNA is TGTGCCACCGGGACTAGCGGGGGGAAGTACGAGCAGTACTTC.

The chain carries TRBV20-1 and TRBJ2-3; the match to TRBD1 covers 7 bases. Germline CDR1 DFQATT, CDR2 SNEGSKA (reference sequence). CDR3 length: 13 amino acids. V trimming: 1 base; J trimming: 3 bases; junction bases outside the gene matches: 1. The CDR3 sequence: CSARGQGTDTQYF. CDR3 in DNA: TGCAGTGCTAGAGGACAGGGAACAGATACGCAGTATTTT.

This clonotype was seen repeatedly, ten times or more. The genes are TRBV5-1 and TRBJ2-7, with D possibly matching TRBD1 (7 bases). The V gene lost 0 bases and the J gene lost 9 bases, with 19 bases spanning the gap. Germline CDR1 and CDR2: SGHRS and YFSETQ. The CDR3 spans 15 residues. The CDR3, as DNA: TGCGCCAGCAGCTTGGGCGCAGGGGGGCCCCCTCCGCAGTACTTC. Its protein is CASSLGAGGPPPQYF.

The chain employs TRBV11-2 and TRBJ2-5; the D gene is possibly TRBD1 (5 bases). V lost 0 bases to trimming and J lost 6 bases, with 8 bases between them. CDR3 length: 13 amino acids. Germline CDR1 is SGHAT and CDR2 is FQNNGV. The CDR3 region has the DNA TGTGCCAGCAGCTTAGATTTGGGGCAGACCCAGTACTTC. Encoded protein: CASSLDLGQTQYF.

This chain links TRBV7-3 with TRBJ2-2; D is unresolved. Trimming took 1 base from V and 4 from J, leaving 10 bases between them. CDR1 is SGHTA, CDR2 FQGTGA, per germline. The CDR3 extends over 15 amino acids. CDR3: CASSLKDRFTGELFF. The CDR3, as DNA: TGTGCCAGCAGCTTAAAGGACCGATTCACCGGGGAGCTGTTTTTT.

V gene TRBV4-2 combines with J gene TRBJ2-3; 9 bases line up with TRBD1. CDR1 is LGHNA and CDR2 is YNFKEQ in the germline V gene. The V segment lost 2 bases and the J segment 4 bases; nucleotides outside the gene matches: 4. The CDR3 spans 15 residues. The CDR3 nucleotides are TGTGCCAGCAGCCAATTAGGACAGGGGCCAGATACGCAGTATTTT. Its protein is CASSQLGQGPDTQYF.

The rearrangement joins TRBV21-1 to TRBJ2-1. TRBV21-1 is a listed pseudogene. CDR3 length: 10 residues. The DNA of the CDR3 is TGTGCCAGCCCAAACAATGAGCAGTTCTTC. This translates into CASPNNEQFF.